This record concerns one TCR beta chain sequence. Its specific antigen is unknown. The input lacks base qualities; no much larger clone sits a single base away. Sequencing was carried out with a 454 GS FLX Titanium. TCR libraries were built from about 500 ng of total RNA with a previously published linear amplification protocol. The Roche/454 Genome Sequencer with Titanium chemistry was used for sequencing. In the authors' own workflow: Roughly 78,000 rearranged TCR alpha transcripts were sequenced from 5 or 6 of the healthy donors. Duplicate transcripts were removed, and unique TCR clonotypes were defined by the CDR3 junction according to IMGT nomenclature. In R 2.13.0, logistic regression modeled CD4 versus CD8 status on V and J genes, adjusting for donor effects, with Bonferroni correction for multiple testing. The public reads were reanalyzed by TCRdb: fastp trimming at Q25, MiXCR alignment, in-frame beta chains only. Rows merge per CDR3 protein into single entries with the most common DNA and genes. TCRdb assigned the V and J calls; the authors' analysis was not used. In this sample the table shows 180,000 or so distinct CDR3 sequences, about 76% of which occur a single time. The ten largest clonotypes hold roughly 2.4% of the sample.

The CDR3 runs 12 amino acids, cysteine and phenylalanine included. The retained sequence is limited to the CDR3, 36 bases, with the frame set at the first base. CDR1 SEHNR and CDR2 FQNEAQ were looked up in the germline V gene (reference sequence). The trim is 5 bases for V and 2 bases for J, with a gap of 7 bases between the germline ends. The entry originates in a study of healthy donors' naive CD4 and CD8 T cells (dated by TCRdb to the mid-2010s). About the study as a whole: Donors were chosen to span three age groups (20-25, 40-50 and 60-70 years, six each), with mean age 44 and half female. The donors were HLA-typed by sequencing at HLA-A, -B, -C, -DRB1, -DQB1 and -DPB1, using the SBTexcellerator protocol, an ABI3130xl analyzer and SBTengine software. Peripheral blood mononuclear cells were collected from 20 or so healthy, unrelated individuals. To examine how TCR variation is linked to lineage commitment, the study sequenced rearranged TCR alpha and beta chains from naive CD4+ and CD8+ T cells. For TCR alpha, a new primer set was designed to cover all functional IMGT alpha gene variants, and all other steps followed the beta-chain workflow.

Cells with a CD4+CD8-CD45RO-CD45RA+ profile were isolated by FACS and defined as naive CD4+ T cells, and those with a CD8+CD4-CD45RA+CD27bright profile were defined as naive CD8+ T cells. Antibodies against CD4 (RPA-T4), CD8 (SK1), CD27 (O323), CD45RA (HI100) and CD45RO (UCHL1) were used for sorting. Overall study results and their limits: The study did not directly address whether homeostatic proliferation of naive T cells might have biased the repertoire. In both chains, CD4+ lineage was associated with a positively charged CDR3 and CD8+ lineage with a negatively charged CDR3. Taken together, V genes, J genes and CDR3 charge appeared to account for around 13% of the variance in CD4/CD8 propensity, acting in a largely additive way. Bias between naive CD4+ and CD8+ cells was reportedly observed for most V and J gene segments, consistently across donors and independently of HLA genotype. Because alpha and beta chains were sequenced in bulk and could not be paired, combined chain effects were not evaluated.

This clonotype was sampled from a pool of human donors in good health; the sample pools cells from several healthy donors. This chain joins TRBV7-9 to TRBJ2-7; no confident D gene assignment can be made. The sequencing input was naive CD4+ and CD8+ T cells sorted from blood, pooled from several donors. The sample's cell subset or site, from its label and the paper: FACS-sorted naive CD4+ (CD45RO-CD45RA+) and naive CD8+ (CD45RA+CD27bright) T cells. The DNA reads as follows: TGTGCCAGCAGCCCCACGACCTACGAGCAGTACTTC. Translated, this gives CASSPTTYEQYF.